This record covers a single T cell receptor beta chain. Its antigen is not identified. It was uncontrolled infection, other autoimmune disease, pregnancy or lactation that excluded patients. The CDR3 regions of TCR beta were amplified from RNA transcripts. Primed by the HTBI set, a first-round RT-PCR was run on the TCR CDR3. TCRdb re-analysed the multiplex PCR reads in MiXCR, keeping a single row per CDR3 protein. The sample has some 720,000 distinct CDR3 sequences, 15% to 20% seen once. This sample was taken from a study of T cells in Graves' hyperthyroidism and ophthalmopathy. Whole-study findings and limits: Most thyroid clonotypes expanded above 0.001 appeared in blood too.

Trimming cost V 7 bases and J 3 bases, with 13 bases left between them. Germline V gene data show CDR1 as MNHEY and CDR2 as SVGEGT. CDR3 length: 14 amino acids. The receptor was derived from a man between 18 and 29 years old with Graves' hyperthyroidism. V gene TRBV6-2 or TRBV6-3 combines with J gene TRBJ2-1, with D possibly being TRBD2 (5 bases). The sequenced material came from blood. The CDR3 DNA follows: TGTGCCAGCAACCGGGATCTCAGCTACAATGAGCAGTTCTTC. Translated: CASNRDLSYNEQFF.